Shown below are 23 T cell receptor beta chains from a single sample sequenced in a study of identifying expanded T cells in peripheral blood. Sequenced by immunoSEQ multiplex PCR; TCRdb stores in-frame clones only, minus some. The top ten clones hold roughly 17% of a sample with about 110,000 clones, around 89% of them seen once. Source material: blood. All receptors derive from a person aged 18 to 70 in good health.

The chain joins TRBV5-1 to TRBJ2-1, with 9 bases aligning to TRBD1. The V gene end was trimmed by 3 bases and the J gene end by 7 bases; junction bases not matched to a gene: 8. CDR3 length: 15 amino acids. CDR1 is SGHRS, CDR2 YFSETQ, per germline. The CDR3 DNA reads TGCGCCAGCAGCTCTTATGCGGGACAGGGAAATGAGCAGTTCTTC. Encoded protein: CASSSYAGQGNEQFF.

DNA of the CDR3: TGTGCCAGCTGGGACAGGGAGAGAGCTGAAGCTTTCTTT. This translates into CASWDRERAEAFF. The rearrangement uses TRBV19 and TRBJ1-1, with TRBD1 identical over 9 bases. J gave up 6 bases and V 9 bases, and 8 bases lay outside the gene matches. This CDR3 has 13 residues. Looked up from germline, CDR1 is LNHDA and CDR2 is SQIVND (reference sequence).

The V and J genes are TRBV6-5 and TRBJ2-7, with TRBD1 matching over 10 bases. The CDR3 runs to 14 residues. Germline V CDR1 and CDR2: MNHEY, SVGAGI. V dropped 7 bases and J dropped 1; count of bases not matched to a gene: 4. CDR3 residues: CASKLGQGSYEQYF. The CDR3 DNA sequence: TGTGCCAGCAAACTGGGACAGGGGTCCTACGAGCAGTACTTC.

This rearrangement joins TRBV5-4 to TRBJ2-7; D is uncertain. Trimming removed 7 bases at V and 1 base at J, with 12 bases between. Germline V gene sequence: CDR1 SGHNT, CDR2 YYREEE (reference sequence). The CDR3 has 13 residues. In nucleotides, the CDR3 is TGTGCCAGCGGCGCAACCGGGTCCTACGAGCAGTACTTC. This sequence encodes CASGATGSYEQYF. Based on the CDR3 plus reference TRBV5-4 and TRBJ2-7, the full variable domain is ETGVTQSPTHLIKTRGQQVTLRCSSQSGHNTVSWYQQALGQGPQFIFQYYREEENGRGNFPPRFSGLQFPNYSSELNVNALELDDSALYLCASGATGSYEQYFGPGTRLTVT.

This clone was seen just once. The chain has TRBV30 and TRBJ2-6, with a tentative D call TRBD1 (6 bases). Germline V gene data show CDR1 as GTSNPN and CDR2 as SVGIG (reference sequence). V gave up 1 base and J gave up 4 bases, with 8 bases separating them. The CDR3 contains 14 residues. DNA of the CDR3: TGTGCCTGGAGTGCAGGGGCCGGGGCCAACGTCCTGACTTTC. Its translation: CAWSAGAGANVLTF.

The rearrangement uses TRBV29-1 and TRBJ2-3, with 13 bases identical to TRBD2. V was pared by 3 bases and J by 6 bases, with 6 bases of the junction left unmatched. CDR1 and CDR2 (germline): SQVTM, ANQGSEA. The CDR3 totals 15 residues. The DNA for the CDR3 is TGCAGCGTTGAGAGACTAGCGGGGGGCCGGGATACGCAGTATTTT. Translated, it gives CSVERLAGGRDTQYF.

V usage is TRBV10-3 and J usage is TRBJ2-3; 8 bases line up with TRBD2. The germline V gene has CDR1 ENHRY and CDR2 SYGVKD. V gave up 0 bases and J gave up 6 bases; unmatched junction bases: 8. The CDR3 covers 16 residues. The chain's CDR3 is CAISESAGGASDTQYF. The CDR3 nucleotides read TGTGCCATCAGTGAGTCCGCCGGGGGGGCCTCGGATACGCAGTATTTT.

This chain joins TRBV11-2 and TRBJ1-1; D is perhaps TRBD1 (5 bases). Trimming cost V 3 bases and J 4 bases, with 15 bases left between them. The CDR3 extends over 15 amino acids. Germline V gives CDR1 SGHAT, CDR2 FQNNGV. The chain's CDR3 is CASSLAGLLGTEAFF. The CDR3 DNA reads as TGTGCCAGCAGCTTGGCAGGGCTTTTGGGCACTGAAGCTTTCTTT.

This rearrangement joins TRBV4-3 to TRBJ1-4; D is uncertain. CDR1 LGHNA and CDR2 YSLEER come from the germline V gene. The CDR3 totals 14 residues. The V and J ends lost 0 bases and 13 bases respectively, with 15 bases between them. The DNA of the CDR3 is TGCGCCAGCAGCCAAGATAGGGCACCGGAGGGACTGTTTTTT. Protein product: CASSQDRAPEGLFF.

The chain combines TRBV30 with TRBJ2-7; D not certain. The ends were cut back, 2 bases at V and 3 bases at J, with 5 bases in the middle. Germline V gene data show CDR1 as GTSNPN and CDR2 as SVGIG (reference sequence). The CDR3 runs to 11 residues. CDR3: CAWSSSYEQYF. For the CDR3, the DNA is TGTGCCTGGAGTTCCAGCTACGAGCAGTACTTC.

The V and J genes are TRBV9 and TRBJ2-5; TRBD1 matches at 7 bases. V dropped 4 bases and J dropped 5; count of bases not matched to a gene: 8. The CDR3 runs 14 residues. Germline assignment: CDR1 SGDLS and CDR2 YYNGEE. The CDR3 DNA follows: TGTGCCAGCAGCAGCCGACAGGGAGCGGAGACCCAGTACTTC. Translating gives CASSSRQGAETQYF.

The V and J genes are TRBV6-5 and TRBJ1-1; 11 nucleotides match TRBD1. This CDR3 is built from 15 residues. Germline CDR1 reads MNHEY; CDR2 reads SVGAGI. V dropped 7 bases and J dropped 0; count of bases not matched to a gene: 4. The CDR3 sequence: CASNGQGALNTEAFF. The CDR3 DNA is TGTGCCAGCAACGGACAGGGGGCACTGAACACTGAAGCTTTCTTT.

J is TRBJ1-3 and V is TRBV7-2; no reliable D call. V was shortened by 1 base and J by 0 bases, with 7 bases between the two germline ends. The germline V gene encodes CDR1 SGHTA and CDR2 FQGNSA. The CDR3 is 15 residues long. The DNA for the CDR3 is TGTGCCAGCAGCTTAGGAGGCAGCTCTGGAAACACCATATATTTT. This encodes CASSLGGSSGNTIYF. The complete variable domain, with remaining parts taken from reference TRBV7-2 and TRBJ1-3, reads GAGVSQSPSNKVTEKGKDVELRCDPISGHTALYWYRQSLGQGLEFLIYFQGNSAPDKSGLPSDRFSAERTGGSVSTLTIQRTQQEDSAVYLCASSLGGSSGNTIYFGEGSWLTVV.

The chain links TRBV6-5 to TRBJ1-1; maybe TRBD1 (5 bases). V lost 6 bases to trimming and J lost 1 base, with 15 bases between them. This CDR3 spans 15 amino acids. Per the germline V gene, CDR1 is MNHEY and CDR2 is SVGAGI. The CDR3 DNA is TGTGCCAGCAGCAGAACGGGGGACGCGAACACTGAAGCTTTCTTT. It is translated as CASSRTGDANTEAFF.

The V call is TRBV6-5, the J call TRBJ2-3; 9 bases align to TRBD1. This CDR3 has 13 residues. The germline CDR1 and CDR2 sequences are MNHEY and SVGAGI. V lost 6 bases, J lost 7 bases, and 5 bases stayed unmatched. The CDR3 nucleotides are TGTGCCAGCAGGAAACAGGGGGCAAATACGCAGTATTTT. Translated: CASRKQGANTQYF.

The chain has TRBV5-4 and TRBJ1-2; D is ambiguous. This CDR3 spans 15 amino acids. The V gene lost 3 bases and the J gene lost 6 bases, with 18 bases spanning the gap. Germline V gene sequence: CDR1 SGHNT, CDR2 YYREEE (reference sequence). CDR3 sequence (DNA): TGTGCCAGCAGCTCCGTGTACGGACGACGAGATGGCTACACCTTC. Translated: CASSSVYGRRDGYTF.

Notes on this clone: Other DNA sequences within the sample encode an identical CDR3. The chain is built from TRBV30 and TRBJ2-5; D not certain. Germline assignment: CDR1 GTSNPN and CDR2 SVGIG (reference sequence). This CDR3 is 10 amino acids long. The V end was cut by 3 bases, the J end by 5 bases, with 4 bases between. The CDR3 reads CAWSGETQYF. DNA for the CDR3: TGTGCCTGGAGCGGGGAGACCCAGTACTTC.

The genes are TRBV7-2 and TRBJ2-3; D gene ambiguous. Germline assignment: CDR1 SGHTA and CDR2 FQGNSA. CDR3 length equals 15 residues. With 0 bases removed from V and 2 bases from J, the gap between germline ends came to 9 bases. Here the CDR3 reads CASSLANSYTDTQYF. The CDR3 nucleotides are TGTGCCAGCAGCTTAGCTAACAGTTACACAGATACGCAGTATTTT.

CDR3 sequence reads: CASSLNRDRRYEQYF. The CDR3 DNA reads as TGCGCCAGCAGCTTGAATCGGGACAGGAGATACGAGCAGTACTTC. The V gene is TRBV5-1, the J gene TRBJ2-7; TRBD1 matches 8 bases. Per the germline V gene, CDR1 is SGHRS and CDR2 is YFSETQ. CDR3 length: 15 amino acids. V shed 1 base and J 4 bases; nucleotides not matched to a gene: 7.

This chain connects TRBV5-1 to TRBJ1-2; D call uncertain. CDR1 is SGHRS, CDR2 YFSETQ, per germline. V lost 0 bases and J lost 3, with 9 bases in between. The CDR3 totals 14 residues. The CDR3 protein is CASSLVRADYGYTF. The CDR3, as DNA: TGCGCCAGCAGCTTGGTTAGGGCTGACTATGGCTACACCTTC.

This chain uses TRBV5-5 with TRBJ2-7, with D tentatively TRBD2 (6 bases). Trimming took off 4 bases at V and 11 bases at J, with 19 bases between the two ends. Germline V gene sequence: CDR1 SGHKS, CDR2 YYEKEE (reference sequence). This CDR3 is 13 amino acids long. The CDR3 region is CASSGFGDGGEYF. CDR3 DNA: TGTGCCAGCAGCGGATTCGGGGACGGGGGAGAGTACTTC.

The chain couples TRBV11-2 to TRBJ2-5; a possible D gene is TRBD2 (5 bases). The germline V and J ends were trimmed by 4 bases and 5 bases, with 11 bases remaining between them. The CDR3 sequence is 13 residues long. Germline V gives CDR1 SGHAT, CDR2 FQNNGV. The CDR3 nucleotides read TGTGCCAGCAGCTCACTAGTGATGGAGACCCAGTACTTC. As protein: CASSSLVMETQYF. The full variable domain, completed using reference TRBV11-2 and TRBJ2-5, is EAGVAQSPRYKIIEKRQSVAFWCNPISGHATLYWYQQILGQGPKLLIQFQNNGVVDDSQLPKDRFSAERLKGVDSTLKIQPAKLEDSAVYLCASSSLVMETQYFGPGTRLLVL.

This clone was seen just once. The CDR3 sequence is CASSRSASSYNEQFF. The CDR3 bases are TGTGCCAGCTCACGGTCCGCGAGCTCCTACAATGAGCAGTTCTTC. The V and J genes are TRBV18 and TRBJ2-1; D ambiguous. The ends were cut back, 4 bases at V and 0 bases at J, with 10 bases in the middle. The CDR3 is 15 amino acids. Germline V gene lookup returns CDR1 KGHSH and CDR2 LQKENI.